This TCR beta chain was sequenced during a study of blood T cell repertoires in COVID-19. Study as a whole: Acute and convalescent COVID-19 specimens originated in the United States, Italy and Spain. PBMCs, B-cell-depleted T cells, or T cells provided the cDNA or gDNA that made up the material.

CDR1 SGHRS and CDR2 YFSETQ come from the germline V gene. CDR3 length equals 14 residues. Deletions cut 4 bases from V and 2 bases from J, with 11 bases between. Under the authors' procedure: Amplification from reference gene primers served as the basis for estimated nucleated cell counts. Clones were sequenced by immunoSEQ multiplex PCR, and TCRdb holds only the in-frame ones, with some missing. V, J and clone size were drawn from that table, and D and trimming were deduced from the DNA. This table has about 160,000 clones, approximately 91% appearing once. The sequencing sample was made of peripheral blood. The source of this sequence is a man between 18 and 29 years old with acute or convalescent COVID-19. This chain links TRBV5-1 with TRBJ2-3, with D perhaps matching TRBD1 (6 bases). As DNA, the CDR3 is TGCGCCAGCAGCCGACAGGTGTCCACAGATACGCAGTATTTT. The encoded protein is CASSRQVSTDTQYF.